This T cell receptor beta chain appears in the sequencing data of a study of CXCR3-negative and CXCR3-positive naive CD8 T cells. In the study overall: Some 150 million TRB reads in total, about 1.5 +/- 0.3 million per library. Points from the study as a whole: TRB CDR3 hydrophobicity was greater in CXCR3-positive naive cells than in CXCR3-negative naive cells. Diversity ran similarly high across both naive subsets but far lower in memory CD8+ cells.

The CDR3 sequence is 13 residues long. Per germline, CDR1 SGHTA and CDR2 FQGNSA. Via 5' RACE with UMI labels, TRB cDNA libraries were prepared. TCRdb reanalyzed the 5' RACE reads, giving one entry per CDR3 protein sequence and no DNA. The data show about 7,000 distinct CDR3 sequences, and the top ten clones hold 1.9%. Comment on this clonotype: Its antigen is unknown.

Naive CD8+ T lymphocytes were specified as CD45RO-CCR7+CD27+CD95-. This clonotype was obtained from a human donor in good health. Some clones in this sample may be carry-over from other donors' samples. Specimen: naive CXCR3+ CD8+ T cells from blood. Noted subset: CD45RO-CCR7+CD27+CD95- naive CD8+ T cells expressing CXCR3 (TNR3+). The J gene is TRBJ2-1, the V gene TRBV7-2. The CDR3 sequence: CASSSERYTEQFF.